In this sample, the clone carrying this T cell receptor (beta chain) turned up once. These data come from a study of CD8 T cells in Susac syndrome. Reverse transcription of about 0.5 to 1 ug RNA was carried out with random hexamers. TCRdb reprocessed the immunoSEQ multiplex PCR reads via MiXCR and lists one record per CDR3 protein. Of around 300,000 distinct CDR3 sequences listed, approximately 91% are singletons. The CDR3 is 14 amino acids. With V trimmed by 6 bases and J by 2 bases, 6 bases remained unmatched. The germline CDR1 and CDR2 sequences are MNHEY and SVGEGT. The sequenced sample was CD8+ T cells from PBMCs. The chain joins TRBV6-2 or TRBV6-3 to TRBJ1-1; 7 bases map to TRBD1. The TCR was taken from a human donor with multiple sclerosis. The CDR3 loop is CASSGDRANTEAFF. The CDR3 DNA is TGTGCCAGCAGCGGCGACAGGGCAAACACTGAAGCTTTCTTT.